This T cell receptor (beta chain) was found in a study of beta chain features in type 1 diabetes. As for this clone: The target antigen is unknown.

This CDR3 spans 13 amino acids. CDR1 is GTSNPN and CDR2 is SVGIG in the germline V gene (reference sequence). The ends were cut back, 5 bases at V and 1 base at J, with 11 bases in the middle. Notes on the study in general: A moderate, significant TCRB CDR3 shortening appeared in type 1 diabetes across four CD4+ subsets.

Reverse transcribing all isolated RNA meant expressed TCRB transcripts were sequenced. TCRdb keeps only in-frame clones here, not all; method: immunoSEQ multiplex PCR. The data show a few hundred thousand clones, with 11% seen just once and approximately 0.016% held by the top ten. Specimen: naive CD4+ T cells from blood. This receptor was taken from a woman aged 25 to 39 in good health. This chain connects TRBV30 to TRBJ1-1; D may be TRBD1 (6 bases). CDR3 residues: CAWALQGNTEAFF. CDR3 coding DNA: TGTGCCTGGGCACTACAGGGGAACACTGAAGCTTTCTTT.